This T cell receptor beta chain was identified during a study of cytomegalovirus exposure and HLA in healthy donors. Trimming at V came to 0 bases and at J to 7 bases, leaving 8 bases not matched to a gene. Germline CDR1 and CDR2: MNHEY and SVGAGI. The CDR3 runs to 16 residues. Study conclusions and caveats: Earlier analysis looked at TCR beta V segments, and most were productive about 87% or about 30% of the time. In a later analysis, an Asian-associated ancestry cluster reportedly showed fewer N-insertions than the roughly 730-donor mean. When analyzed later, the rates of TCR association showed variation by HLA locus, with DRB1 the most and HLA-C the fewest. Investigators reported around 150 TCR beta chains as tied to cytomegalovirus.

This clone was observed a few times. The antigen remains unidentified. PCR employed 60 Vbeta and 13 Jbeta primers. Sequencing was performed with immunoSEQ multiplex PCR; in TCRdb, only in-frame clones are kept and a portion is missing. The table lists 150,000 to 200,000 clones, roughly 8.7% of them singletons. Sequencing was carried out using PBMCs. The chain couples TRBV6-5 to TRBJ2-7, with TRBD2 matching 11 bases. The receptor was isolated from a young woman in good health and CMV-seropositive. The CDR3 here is CASSYSGTSGPREQYF. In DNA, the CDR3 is TGTGCCAGCAGTTACTCGGGGACTAGCGGCCCTAGGGAGCAGTACTTC.